Sequencing of this T cell receptor (beta chain) was carried out in a study of shared clonotypes between healthy human individuals. Generated by immunoSEQ multiplex PCR, the TCRdb table keeps only in-frame clones and is missing some. Of approximately 1,500,000 clones in the sample, roughly 96% are singletons; the top ten hold more than 0.9%. J lost 7 bases, V lost 7 bases, and 6 bases had no gene match. Looked up from germline, CDR1 is MNHEY and CDR2 is SMNVEV (reference sequence). The CDR3 extends over 13 amino acids. This clone was recorded only once. Sample: naive CD4+ T cells sorted from blood. As for subset: CD45RA+ positively selected. This chain joins TRBV27 and TRBJ2-2, with TRBD1 identical over 7 bases. This clonotype originated in a man under 40 in good health. The CDR3 loop is CASKIRGLGELFF. CDR3 in DNA: TGTGCCAGCAAGATAAGGGGGCTCGGGGAGCTGTTTTTT.